This entry describes one TCR beta chain. This sample stems from a study of blood T cell repertoires in COVID-19. Study in general: Samples came from the United States, Italy and Spain, spanning acute and convalescent COVID-19. PBMCs, B-cell-depleted T cells, or T cells provided the cDNA or gDNA that made up the material.

How the authors handled the data: Estimated nucleated cell counts came from reference gene primer amplification. TCRdb keeps only in-frame clones here, not all; method: immunoSEQ multiplex PCR. That table gives V, J and clone size, and the DNA gave D and trimming. The sample has hundreds of thousands of clones, 88% seen once. V lost 8 bases and J lost 5; bases outside the gene matches: 8. This CDR3 has 15 residues. Germline CDR1 is MNHEY and CDR2 is SVGAGI. This sequence joins TRBV6-5 and TRBJ2-5; 13 bases match TRBD2. Sequenced input: peripheral blood. The TCR was taken from a middle-aged man with acute or convalescent COVID-19. CDR3 sequence: CASQLAGGMGETQYF. The CDR3 DNA is TGTGCCAGCCAACTAGCGGGGGGGATGGGGGAGACCCAGTACTTC.